The clone carrying this TCR beta chain has a count of ten or more. The antigen is unknown. Authors of the study amplified TCR beta CDR3 regions from RNA transcripts. A set of HTBI primers served as the primers for a first-round RT-PCR of the TCR CDR3. TCRdb re-derived calls from the multiplex PCR reads in MiXCR, one entry per CDR3 protein. Among roughly 500,000 distinct CDR3 sequences listed, approximately 14% were seen once. The entry originates in a study of T cells in Graves' hyperthyroidism and ophthalmopathy. Study observations and caveats: Most thyroid clonotypes with frequency above 0.001 were detected in blood.

The length of the CDR3 is 14 residues. The J segment lost 4 bases and the V segment lost 0 bases, leaving 5 bases of the junction unmatched. The V gene's germline CDR1 is DFQATT and CDR2 SNEGSKA (reference sequence). Used for diagnoses were clinical symptoms, serum thyroxine and TRAb, thyroid ultrasound and orbital computed tomography. Blood dates from first hyperthyroidism diagnosis, before any ophthalmopathy symptoms. The chain joins TRBV20-1 to TRBJ2-5; 7 positions match TRBD1. The material sequenced was blood. This clonotype was sampled from a woman in her 30s with Graves' hyperthyroidism that later progressed to Graves' ophthalmopathy. The CDR3 protein is CSARDATGIETQYF. CDR3 in DNA: TGCAGTGCTAGAGACGCGACAGGGATAGAGACCCAGTACTTC.